The 13 T cell receptor beta chains below all came from one sample that was sequenced in a study of CD8+ T cells in alopecia areata. Treatment of the sample: oral pan-JAK inhibitor, 5-10 mg twice daily. Extracted RNA was reverse transcribed into cDNA, the sequencing template. Clones were sequenced by immunoSEQ multiplex PCR, and TCRdb holds only the in-frame ones, with some missing. The table includes about 120,000 clones, approximately 60% detected once. This material consisted of CD4+ T cells sorted from blood, taken at week 4, from a patient treated with tofacitinib. The receptors here all came from a human donor with alopecia areata.

This clone was observed a handful of times. The V and J genes are TRBV11-2 and TRBJ1-2, with a tentative D call TRBD1 (6 bases). The V gene's germline CDR1 is SGHAT and CDR2 FQNNGV. The CDR3 has 13 residues. Trimming took 5 bases from V and 3 from J, leaving 10 bases between them. This chain's CDR3 is CASSKNRDYGYTF. As DNA, the CDR3 is TGTGCCAGCAGCAAGAACAGGGACTATGGCTACACCTTC.

The genes are TRBV2 and TRBJ2-4; possibly TRBD1 for D (5 bases). The CDR3 extends over 16 amino acids. Germline V lookup: CDR1 SNHLY, CDR2 FYNNEI. Trimming took off 6 bases at V and 6 bases at J, with 21 bases between the two ends. The CDR3 DNA is TGTGCCAGCAGGCAAAGAACAGGTCCCAGTGGAAACATTCAGTACTTC. Translating gives CASRQRTGPSGNIQYF. The whole variable domain, remainder taken from reference TRBV2 and TRBJ2-4, is EPEVTQTPSHQVTQMGQEVILRCVPISNHLYFYWYRQILGQKVEFLVSFYNNEISEKSEIFDDQFSVERPDGSNFTLKIRSTKLEDSAMYFCASRQRTGPSGNIQYFGAGTRLSVL.

The chain joins TRBV29-1 to TRBJ2-1; 7 bases match TRBD1. The germline V gene has CDR1 SQVTM and CDR2 ANQGSEA. The CDR3 has 12 amino acids. Losses at the gene ends were 7 bases for V and 10 bases for J; bases not matched to a gene: 10. The CDR3 DNA is TGCAGCGCCTGGACAGGACTTGAGGAGCAGTTCTTC. Translating gives CSAWTGLEEQFF.

This clone showed up just a few times. This sequence joins TRBV11-2 and TRBJ1-2, with 7 bases aligning to TRBD1. CDR3 length equals 14 residues. Germline V gives CDR1 SGHAT, CDR2 FQNNGV. After removal of 5 bases from V and 2 bases from J, the junction contained 5 bases not matched to a gene. CDR3 coding DNA: TGTGCCAGCAGCCAAGACAGGGCCAACTATGGCTACACCTTC. Amino acid sequence: CASSQDRANYGYTF.

This clone was seen a few times. J is TRBJ2-6 and V is TRBV6-4; D perhaps matches TRBD1 (6 bases). Trimming took 0 bases from V and 0 from J, leaving 15 bases between them. CDR1 is MRHNA, CDR2 SNTAGT, per germline. This CDR3 is 19 amino acids long. The CDR3 region is CASSDSPGALSSGANVLTF. The CDR3 nucleotides read TGTGCCAGCAGTGACTCTCCAGGGGCCTTAAGCTCTGGGGCCAACGTCCTGACTTTC.

The chain couples TRBV10-2 to TRBJ2-5; possibly TRBD1 for D (6 bases). CDR3 size: 12 residues. V lost 10 bases to trimming and J lost 5 bases, with 14 bases between them. Germline V lookup: CDR1 WSHSY, CDR2 SAAADI. The CDR3 region has the DNA TGCGCCACCAAACTAGGGGGTGAGACCCAGTACTTC. Protein: CATKLGGETQYF.

The chain recombines TRBV7-2 with TRBJ2-1; 8 bases align to TRBD1. This CDR3 is built from 14 residues. Germline V gene data show CDR1 as SGHTA and CDR2 as FQGNSA. Trimming at V came to 2 bases and at J to 9 bases, leaving 6 bases not matched to a gene. The CDR3 loop reads CASSLKAQGVEQFF. The CDR3, as DNA: TGTGCCAGCAGCTTAAAAGCACAGGGGGTTGAGCAGTTCTTC.

This clone occurred once. This chain uses TRBV19 with TRBJ1-1; TRBD1 aligns across 8 bases. J gave up 1 base and V 10 bases, and 14 bases lay outside the gene matches. The CDR3 runs 16 residues. Germline loops: CDR1 LNHDA, CDR2 SQIVND (reference sequence). The CDR3 nucleotides read TGTGCCACAAGCCGAGAGGCAGGGGGCGCGAACACTGAAGCTTTCTTT. Amino acid sequence: CATSREAGGANTEAFF.

The rearrangement uses TRBV28 and TRBJ2-5; 12 bases line up with TRBD2. The CDR3 consists of 16 residues. Germline CDR1 reads MDHEN; CDR2 reads SYDVKM. V shed 6 bases, J shed 5 bases, and the junction held 10 bases outside the gene matches. The CDR3 DNA follows: TGTGCCAGCAGAAAGCGACTAGCGGGGGTGTATGAGACCCAGTACTTC. This encodes CASRKRLAGVYETQYF. The variable domain in full, with the rest retrieved from reference TRBV28 and TRBJ2-5, is DVKVTQSSRYLVKRTGEKVFLECVQDMDHENMFWYRQDPGLGLRLIYFSYDVKMKEKGDIPEGYSVSREKKERFSLILESASTNQTSMYLCASRKRLAGVYETQYFGPGTRLLVL.

This chain connects TRBV5-6 to TRBJ1-2; D gene ambiguous. The CDR3 length is 11 residues. V lost 7 bases and J lost 5, with 9 bases in between. The V gene's germline CDR1 is SGHDT and CDR2 YYEEEE. The CDR3 bases are TGTGCCAGCGCACGGGATTATGGCTACACCTTC. Amino acids: CASARDYGYTF. The full variable domain, in which reference TRBV5-6 and TRBJ1-2 provide the parts outside the CDR3, is DAGVTQSPTHLIKTRGQQVTLRCSPKSGHDTVSWYQQALGQGPQFIFQYYEEEERQRGNFPDRFSGHQFPNYSSELNVNALLLGDSALYLCASARDYGYTFGSGTRLTVV.

The chain uses TRBV30 and TRBJ2-4; TRBD1 matches 7 bases. J was trimmed by 1 base and V by 3 bases; bases with no gene match: 0. CDR1 is GTSNPN and CDR2 is SVGIG in the germline V gene (reference sequence). The CDR3 sequence is 13 residues long. CDR3 protein: CAWRQGAKNIQYF. The CDR3 DNA reads TGTGCCTGGAGACAGGGGGCCAAAAACATTCAGTACTTC.

This clone showed up just a few times. The V call is TRBV5-4, the J call TRBJ2-2, with no clear D. Between the trimmed V and J ends, which lost 0 bases and 2 bases, there was a span of 5 bases. Germline CDR1 and CDR2: SGHNT and YYREEE (reference sequence). The CDR3 has 14 residues. Written as DNA, the CDR3 is TGTGCCAGCAGCTTGGAAGTTAACACCGGGGAGCTGTTTTTT. It yields the protein CASSLEVNTGELFF.

V and J are TRBV7-9 and TRBJ2-1; TRBD2 matches 12 bases. From germline, CDR1 is SEHNR and CDR2 FQNEAQ (reference sequence). This CDR3 has 19 amino acids. With V trimmed by 3 bases and J by 0 bases, 9 bases remained unmatched. In DNA form, the CDR3 reads TGTGCCAGCAGCTTCCAAGCGACTAGCGGGAGTAGCTCCTACAATGAGCAGTTCTTC. Translating gives CASSFQATSGSSSYNEQFF.